Below, 22 T cell receptor beta chains from the same sample are listed, as sequenced in a study of T cell repertoires in aging, cancer and after chemotherapy. Peripheral blood genomic DNA, not sorted cells or RNA, was the template. Multiplex touch-down PCR with TRB-A/B primers amplified rearranged V-D-J TRB sequences. TCRdb re-derived calls from the multiplex PCR reads in MiXCR, one entry per CDR3 protein. The sample consists of about 9,200 distinct CDR3 sequences, over 35% of them appearing once. Sequencing used blood. These receptors came from a human donor in good health.

CDR3 sequence: CAWRGQKADTQYF. CDR3 in DNA: TGTGCCTGGAGGGGGCAAAAGGCAGATACGCAGTATTTT. This chain uses TRBV30 with TRBJ2-3; tentative D call: TRBD1 (5 bases). Germline V gene data show CDR1 as GTSNPN and CDR2 as SVGIG (reference sequence). V was shortened by 3 bases and J by 4 bases, with 11 bases between the two germline ends. The CDR3 is 13 residues long.

The chain links TRBV6-1 to TRBJ1-3; 7 bases line up with TRBD1. The germline gives CDR1 MNHNS, CDR2 SASEGT. With 2 bases clipped from V and 0 bases from J, the junction kept 4 bases outside the gene matches. This CDR3 comprises 16 residues. DNA of the CDR3: TGTGCCAGCAGTGAAAGGGGGCGCGGCTCTGGAAACACCATATATTTT. It codes for CASSERGRGSGNTIYF.

The chain employs TRBV18 and TRBJ2-7; 9 bases agree with TRBD2. V trimming: 2 bases; J trimming: 7 bases; junction bases outside the gene matches: 6. The CDR3 consists of 14 residues. Germline-derived CDR1 and CDR2 are KGHSH and LQKENI. CDR3 DNA sequence: TGTGCCAGCTCACCAGCTAGCGGGGTGTATGAGCAGTACTTC. It encodes CASSPASGVYEQYF.

The chain employs TRBV5-1 and TRBJ2-5; a weak D match, TRBD1 (5 bases). V lost 3 bases to trimming and J lost 1 base, with 13 bases between them. The CDR3 is 15 residues long. CDR1 SGHRS and CDR2 YFSETQ come from the germline V gene. CDR3 in DNA: TGCGCCAGCAGCTCCGAGCTAGGGGTCCAAGAGACCCAGTACTTC. It translates to CASSSELGVQETQYF.

The V gene is TRBV19, the J gene TRBJ2-7, with 9 bases matching TRBD1. CDR1 is LNHDA, CDR2 SQIVND, per germline (reference sequence). The CDR3 is 23 residues long. The ends lost 0 bases at V and 0 bases at J; junction bases unmatched: 24. CDR3 bases: TGTGCCAGTAGTATAGAACCGCTCGGGACAGGGCTTATGGGGCCTAAGAGCTCCTACGAGCAGTACTTC. It translates to CASSIEPLGTGLMGPKSSYEQYF.

This clonotype was seen a handful of times. The genes are TRBV6-1 and TRBJ1-1; D perhaps matches TRBD1 (6 bases). V was trimmed by 3 bases and J by 1 base, leaving 15 bases between them. In germline, CDR1 is MNHNS, CDR2 SASEGT. The CDR3 covers 16 residues. Written as DNA, the CDR3 is TGTGCCAGCAGTGATCGGGGGGGGCGGGCGAACACTGAAGCTTTCTTT. This encodes CASSDRGGRANTEAFF.

This clonotype was counted a few times. The chain employs TRBV5-1 and TRBJ2-1, with 11 bases fitting TRBD2. There are 15 residues in the CDR3. Germline assignment: CDR1 SGHRS and CDR2 YFSETQ. Trimming took 4 bases from V and 3 from J; bases not matched to a gene: 3. The CDR3 region has the DNA TGCGCCAGCAGCCCGACTAGCGGGGTCTACAATGAGCAGTTCTTC. Its translation is CASSPTSGVYNEQFF.

J is TRBJ2-7 and V is TRBV6-2 or TRBV6-3; the D call may be TRBD1 or TRBD2 (5 bases each). Trimming took off 7 bases at V and 3 bases at J, with 10 bases between the two ends. Germline CDR1 reads MNHEY; CDR2 reads SVGEGT. The CDR3 length is 12 residues. DNA for the CDR3: TGTGCCAGCACGTTTGGGGGCTACGAGCAGTACTTC. Protein sequence: CASTFGGYEQYF.

This clonotype ranks as medium-sized (0.01 to 0.1%). This chain joins TRBV29-1 and TRBJ2-7; D ambiguous. Germline values: CDR1 SQVTM, CDR2 ANQGSEA. The length of the CDR3 is 14 residues. V lost 5 bases, J lost 1 base, and 15 bases lay in between. The CDR3, as DNA: TGCAGCGTTACCACTCCTCCGGGTTCCTACGAGCAGTACTTC. Protein product: CSVTTPPGSYEQYF.

This clonotype qualifies as large (0.1 to 1%). The V gene is TRBV29-1, the J gene TRBJ2-3, with 7 bases identical to TRBD2. This CDR3 has 13 amino acids. J was trimmed by 0 bases and V by 6 bases; bases with no gene match: 3. Germline CDR1 SQVTM, CDR2 ANQGSEA. The CDR3 sequence: CSVLSGSTDTQYF. CDR3 in DNA: TGCAGCGTCCTTAGCGGGAGCACAGATACGCAGTATTTT.

The J gene is TRBJ2-7, the V gene TRBV27, with 12 bases aligning to TRBD1. The V gene's germline CDR1 is MNHEY and CDR2 SMNVEV (reference sequence). This CDR3 region has 14 residues. Losses at the gene ends were 7 bases for V and 7 bases for J; bases not matched to a gene: 8. CDR3 nucleotides: TGTGCCAGCACCTTGGGACAGGGGGCGGAAGAGCAGTACTTC. This codes for CASTLGQGAEEQYF.

This clonotype occurred a few times. The J gene is TRBJ2-5, the V gene TRBV6-6; 14 bases match TRBD2. V trimming: 0 bases; J trimming: 4 bases; junction bases outside the gene matches: 16. In germline, CDR1 is MNHNY, CDR2 SVGAGI (reference sequence). The CDR3 is 21 residues long. For the CDR3, the DNA is TGTGCCAGCAGTTACTCGGGGGGGACTAGCGGGAGTAAGGGGGCCAGAGAGACCCAGTACTTC. This encodes CASSYSGGTSGSKGARETQYF.

Relative to its sample, this clonotype is medium-sized. The rearrangement uses TRBV29-1 and TRBJ2-1; TRBD2 matches 9 bases. Germline CDR1 reads SQVTM; CDR2 reads ANQGSEA. The CDR3 covers 15 residues. The trim removed 2 bases at V and 4 bases at J, leaving 6 bases unmatched. The CDR3 DNA follows: TGCAGCGTTGAACCCAGCGGGAGGATTTACAATGAGCAGTTCTTC. It translates to CSVEPSGRIYNEQFF.

This clonotype is medium-sized within its sample. The J gene is TRBJ2-2, the V gene TRBV29-1; 12 bases map to TRBD2. Per the germline V gene, CDR1 is SQVTM and CDR2 is ANQGSEA. This CDR3 is 15 amino acids long. The ends lost 6 bases at V and 6 bases at J; junction bases unmatched: 8. CDR3 residues: CSVRTSGISPGELFF. The CDR3 coding sequence is TGCAGCGTCCGGACTAGCGGGATCTCCCCCGGGGAGCTGTTTTTT.

This clonotype was seen a few times. The J gene is TRBJ2-7, the V gene TRBV5-1; D not resolved. This CDR3 is built from 12 residues. The germline V and J ends were trimmed by 0 bases and 6 bases, with 7 bases remaining between them. Germline V gene lookup returns CDR1 SGHRS and CDR2 YFSETQ. In DNA form, the CDR3 reads TGCGCCAGCAGCTTGGCCGGCTCCGAGCAGTACTTC. The encoded protein is CASSLAGSEQYF.

By sample share, this clonotype is medium-sized. The V gene is TRBV6-1, the J gene TRBJ2-5; unclear D gene. V lost 5 bases to trimming and J lost 0 bases, with 10 bases between them. The germline V gene has CDR1 MNHNS and CDR2 SASEGT. This CDR3 has 14 amino acids. The chain's CDR3 is CASSLTVYQETQYF. CDR3 coding DNA: TGTGCCAGCAGTTTGACGGTGTACCAAGAGACCCAGTACTTC.

This clonotype has a handful of counts. V is TRBV11-2 and J is TRBJ2-1; possible D gene TRBD2, 6 bases. This CDR3 region has 15 residues. V was shortened by 3 bases and J by 10 bases, with 19 bases between the two germline ends. The germline V gene encodes CDR1 SGHAT and CDR2 FQNNGV. This CDR3 reads CASSLAGTRFEEQFF. The CDR3 region has the DNA TGTGCCAGCAGCTTGGCCGGGACTCGCTTTGAGGAGCAGTTCTTC.

CDR3 loop: CASSRDRLNADTQYF. The CDR3 nucleotides read TGTGCCAGCAGTCGGGACCGCTTAAACGCAGATACGCAGTATTTT. The J gene is TRBJ2-3, the V gene TRBV6-6; tentatively, D is TRBD1 or TRBD2 (5 bases each). Trimming stripped 5 bases from V and 4 bases from J, with 16 bases between. Germline loops: CDR1 MNHNY, CDR2 SVGAGI (reference sequence). CDR3 length: 15 residues.

This clonotype was observed a handful of times. The J gene is TRBJ1-2, the V gene TRBV30; D is unclear. The CDR3 runs to 15 residues. Germline loops: CDR1 GTSNPN, CDR2 SVGIG (reference sequence). V was shortened by 3 bases and J by 3 bases, with 17 bases between the two germline ends. The CDR3 reads CAWSPGRELDYGYTF. Written as DNA, the CDR3 is TGTGCCTGGAGCCCCGGGAGGGAGTTGGACTATGGCTACACCTTC.

The genes are TRBV29-1 and TRBJ2-1; TRBD2 aligns across 10 bases. The CDR3 has 18 amino acids. Germline CDR1 SQVTM, CDR2 ANQGSEA. V dropped 0 bases and J dropped 1; count of bases not matched to a gene: 9. The DNA of the CDR3 is TGCAGCGTTGAAGATCAGTCTAGCGGGAGTAGTTCCTACAATGAGCAGTTCTTC. Amino acids: CSVEDQSSGSSSYNEQFF.

This clonotype was observed once. This chain joins TRBV18 and TRBJ2-7, with TRBD2 matching over 9 bases. Trimming removed 4 bases from V and 4 bases from J; junction bases left unmatched: 11. Germline assignment: CDR1 KGHSH and CDR2 LQKENI. The CDR3 spans 16 residues. The CDR3 DNA sequence: TGTGCCAGCTCACTGGGGCTAGCGGGGCAAGGATACGAGCAGTACTTC. Translation: CASSLGLAGQGYEQYF.

By proportion, this clonotype is medium-sized (0.01 to 0.1%). CDR3 coding DNA: TGTGCCAGTAGTATAGATCTCAAGACCCAGTACTTC. Translation: CASSIDLKTQYF. V gene TRBV19 combines with J gene TRBJ2-5; D is undetermined. Germline-derived CDR1 and CDR2 are LNHDA and SQIVND (reference sequence). The CDR3 is 12 amino acids. Trimming took off 0 bases at V and 6 bases at J, with 5 bases between the two ends.